The source of this T cell receptor (beta chain) is a study of blood T cell repertoires in COVID-19. TCRdb keeps only in-frame clones here, not all; method: immunoSEQ multiplex PCR. The table lists about 160,000 clones, approximately 82% of them singletons. This clone has only a few counts. Germline loops: CDR1 SNHLY, CDR2 FYNNEI. The V and J ends lost 6 bases and 4 bases respectively, with 15 bases between them. This CDR3 spans 14 amino acids. The chain uses TRBV2 and TRBJ1-1; a possible D gene is TRBD1 (5 bases). The sequencing input was peripheral blood. This TCR came from a woman of 80 years or more with acute or convalescent COVID-19. The CDR3 loop reads CASSDKTAGTEAFF. In nucleotides, the CDR3 is TGTGCCAGCAGCGATAAGACAGCGGGCACTGAAGCTTTCTTT.